This T cell receptor beta chain was obtained from a study of T cells in Graves' hyperthyroidism and ophthalmopathy (dated by TCRdb to between 2018 and 2020). Context from the whole study: Peripheral blood samples were taken at initial diagnosis, before any treatment was given. A discovery cohort of about a hundred patients, fewer than 50 with Graves' ophthalmopathy and 55 to 60 with stable Graves' hyperthyroidism, was used to find distinguishing TCR V-J signatures. Prospective prediction of ophthalmopathy was tested in an independent validation cohort consisting of 18 hyperthyroidism patients and approximately 16 patients who later progressed to ophthalmopathy. The 100 discovery patients were randomly split 7:3 into training and test sets. In addition, the study compared T-cell repertoires in thyroid tissue and in blood from roughly six Graves' hyperthyroidism patients. After blood sampling, hyperthyroidism patients were treated with methimazole at a starting dose of 30 mg daily, and ophthalmopathy patients were treated with high-dose intravenous methylprednisolone. The paper reports TCR Vbeta CDR3 sequencing of over 130 peripheral blood samples: approximately 41 ophthalmopathy, fewer than 80 hyperthyroidism and 17 progressor patients. Study-wide conclusions, independent of this receptor: In cross-validation, a model built on a 13 V-J signature told ophthalmopathy apart from stable hyperthyroidism with roughly 87% sensitivity and approximately 84% specificity, and in testing the same model reached 80%/75%. In validation, progression to ophthalmopathy was predicted by the model with nearly 71% sensitivity and 72.22% specificity, a median of roughly 6.4 months before onset. No statistical method was used to set the sample size in advance, and investigators knew the group allocation. Most expanded thyroid clonotypes (frequency above 0.001) were also detected in blood, suggesting blood repertoires may reflect thyroid immune responses.

Ophthalmopathy patients had moderately to severely active disease, Clinical Activity Score of at least 3, NOSPECS grade of at least 4, and duration under 3 months. Exclusion was applied to patients with uncontrolled infections, other autoimmune diseases, pregnancy or lactation. Diagnoses were established on the basis of clinical symptoms, serum thyroxine and TRAb, thyroid ultrasound, and orbital computed tomography. PBMCs were separated from roughly 9.3 ml of fresh peripheral blood using Ficoll-Paque density gradient centrifugation. Total RNA was extracted using Trizol reagent, and RNA quality was assessed on an Agilent 2100 Bioanalyzer. The TCR beta CDR3 regions were amplified from the RNA transcripts. The TCR CDR3 was subjected to a first round of RT-PCR using the HTBI primer set and the Qiagen OneStep RT-PCR kit. The libraries were constructed in a second round of multiplex PCR and then size-selected and purified. The libraries were sequenced on an Illumina HiSeq2000 using paired-end 100 bp reads. Turning to the authors' computational methods: SOAPnuke was used to process the raw data, removing reads that contained adapters or uncalled bases, had a mean Phred below 15, or lacked an exact match to the constant primer or identifier. COPE v1.2.5 was used to merge the high-quality paired reads, and each unique nucleotide sequence was defined as a clonotype. MiTCR v1.1 was used to align clonotypes to the IMGT TRBV, TRBD and TRBJ reference segments. The analysis was restricted to V-J combinations with a frequency above 0.0001, which together covered roughly 99% of the repertoires. The TCS score was defined as the ratio of F50 (clonal expansion) to E x V (chaos), calculated using BLOSUM62-based TCRdist between CDR3 peptides within each V-J. Welch's t-statistics and random forest reduced roughly 530 V-J features to roughly 13, which were used in a naive Bayes classifier (R e1071). The raw public data were reprocessed by TCRdb itself: fastp quality trimming at Q25, MiXCR clonotype calling, in-frame beta chains only. Entries that share a CDR3 protein sequence are merged under the most common genes and DNA. The V and J calls follow TCRdb's processing rather than the paper's. The sample records approximately 380,000 distinct CDR3 sequences, about 14% of which are singletons. Over 25% of the sample goes to the ten largest clones.

Measured from the cysteine to the phenylalanine, the CDR3 is 15 residues long. CDR3 DNA only is kept here, 45 bases in frame from base 1. Trimming removed 0 bases from V and 4 bases from J, leaving 10 bases between the germline ends. On this clonotype itself: Its antigen target is currently unknown. No much larger clonotype is one base removed from it; base qualities were not supplied.

The receptor was isolated from a man in his fifties or sixties with Graves' ophthalmopathy. This receptor chain uses TRBV12-3 or TRBV12-4 and TRBJ1-5; the D region possibly corresponds to TRBD1 (5 bases align). The sequenced sample consisted of blood. Here the CDR3 is given as CASSLAAGFNQPQHF. The sequenced DNA is TGTGCCAGCAGTTTAGCGGCAGGGTTTAATCAGCCCCAGCATTTT.